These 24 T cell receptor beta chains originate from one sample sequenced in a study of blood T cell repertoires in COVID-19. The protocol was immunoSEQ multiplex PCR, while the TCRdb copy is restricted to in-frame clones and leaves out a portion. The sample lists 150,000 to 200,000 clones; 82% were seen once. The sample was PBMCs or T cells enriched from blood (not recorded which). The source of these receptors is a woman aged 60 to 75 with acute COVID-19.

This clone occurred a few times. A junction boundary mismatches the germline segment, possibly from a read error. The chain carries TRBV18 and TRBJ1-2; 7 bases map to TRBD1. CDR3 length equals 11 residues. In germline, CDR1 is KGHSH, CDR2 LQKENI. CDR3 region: CASSPGGQLFF. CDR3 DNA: TGTGCCAGCTCACCAGGGGGACAGCTCTTCTTC.

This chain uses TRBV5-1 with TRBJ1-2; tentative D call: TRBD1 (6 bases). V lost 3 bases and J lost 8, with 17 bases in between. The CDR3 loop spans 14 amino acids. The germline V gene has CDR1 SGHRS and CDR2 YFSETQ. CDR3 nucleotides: TGCGCCAGCAGCTCAAGAATCGACAGGTGGGGCTACACCTTC. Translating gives CASSSRIDRWGYTF.

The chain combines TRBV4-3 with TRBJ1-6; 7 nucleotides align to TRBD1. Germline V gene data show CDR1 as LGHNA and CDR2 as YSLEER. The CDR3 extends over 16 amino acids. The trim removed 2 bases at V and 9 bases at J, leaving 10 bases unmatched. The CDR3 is CASSQRPGQNSSPLHF. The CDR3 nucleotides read TGCGCCAGCAGCCAACGTCCGGGACAGAATAGTTCACCCCTCCACTTT.

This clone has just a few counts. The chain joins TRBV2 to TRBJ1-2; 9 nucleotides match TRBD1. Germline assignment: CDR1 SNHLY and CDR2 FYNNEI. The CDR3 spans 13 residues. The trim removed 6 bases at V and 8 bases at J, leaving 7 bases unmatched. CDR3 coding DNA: TGTGCCAGCAGATTACAGGGGGCTAAGGGCTACACCTTC. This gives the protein CASRLQGAKGYTF.

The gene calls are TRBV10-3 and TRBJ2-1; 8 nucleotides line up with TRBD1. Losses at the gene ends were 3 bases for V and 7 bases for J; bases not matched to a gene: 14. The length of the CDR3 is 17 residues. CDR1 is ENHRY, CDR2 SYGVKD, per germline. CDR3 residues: CAISEDRGSLRSNEQFF. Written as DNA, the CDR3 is TGTGCCATCAGTGAAGACAGGGGCAGTCTTAGGTCGAATGAGCAGTTCTTC.

CDR3 in DNA: TGTGCCAGCAGGTCCACAGGGGCAGATACGCAGTATTTT. Protein sequence: CASRSTGADTQYF. The chain employs TRBV6-5 and TRBJ2-3; 7 positions match TRBD1. V lost 6 bases, J lost 4 bases, and 4 bases stayed unmatched. Germline V gene sequence: CDR1 MNHEY, CDR2 SVGAGI. CDR3 length equals 13 residues.

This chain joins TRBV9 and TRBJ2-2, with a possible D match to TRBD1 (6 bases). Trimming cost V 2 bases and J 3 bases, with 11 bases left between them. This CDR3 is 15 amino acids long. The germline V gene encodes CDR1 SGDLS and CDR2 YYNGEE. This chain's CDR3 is CASSVGPGDTGELFF. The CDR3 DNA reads TGTGCCAGCAGCGTCGGGCCAGGGGACACCGGGGAGCTGTTTTTT.

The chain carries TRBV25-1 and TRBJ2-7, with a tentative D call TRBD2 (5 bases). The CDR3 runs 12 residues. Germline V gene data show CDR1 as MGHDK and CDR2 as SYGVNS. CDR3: CASSGHRGEGNV. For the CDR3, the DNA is TGTGCCAGCAGTGGCCACCGGGGTGAGGGAAACGTC.

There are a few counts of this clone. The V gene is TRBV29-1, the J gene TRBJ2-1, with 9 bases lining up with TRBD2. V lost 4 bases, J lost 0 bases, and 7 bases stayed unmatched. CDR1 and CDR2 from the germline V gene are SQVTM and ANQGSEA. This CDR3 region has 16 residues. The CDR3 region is CSVVVGGRVSYNEQFF. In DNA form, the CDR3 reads TGCAGCGTTGTGGTCGGCGGGAGGGTCTCCTACAATGAGCAGTTCTTC.

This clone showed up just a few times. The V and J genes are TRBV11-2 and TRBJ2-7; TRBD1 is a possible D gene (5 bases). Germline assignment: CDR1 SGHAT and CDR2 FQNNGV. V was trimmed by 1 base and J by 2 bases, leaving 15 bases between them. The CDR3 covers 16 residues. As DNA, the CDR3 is TGTGCCAGCAGCTTAGCGAAATCTCTGGGGCCCTACGAGCAGTACTTC. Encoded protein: CASSLAKSLGPYEQYF.

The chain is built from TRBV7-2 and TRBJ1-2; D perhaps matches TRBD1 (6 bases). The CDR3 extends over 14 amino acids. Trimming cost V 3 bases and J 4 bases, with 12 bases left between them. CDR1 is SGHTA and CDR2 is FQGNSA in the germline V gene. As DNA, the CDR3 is TGTGCCAGCAGCTTGGAGGGGGGGCCCTATGGCTACACCTTC. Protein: CASSLEGGPYGYTF.

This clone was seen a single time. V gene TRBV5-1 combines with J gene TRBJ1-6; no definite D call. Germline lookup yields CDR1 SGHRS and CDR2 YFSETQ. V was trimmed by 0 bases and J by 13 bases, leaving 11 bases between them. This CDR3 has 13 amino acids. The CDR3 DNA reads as TGCGCCAGCAGCTTGGCGGGGATATCCCCCCTCCACTTT. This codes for CASSLAGISPLHF.

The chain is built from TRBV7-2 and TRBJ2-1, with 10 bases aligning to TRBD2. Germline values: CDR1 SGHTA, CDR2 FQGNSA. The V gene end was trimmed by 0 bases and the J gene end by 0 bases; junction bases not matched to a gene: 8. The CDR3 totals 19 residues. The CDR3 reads CASSLAGLALPRSYNEQFF. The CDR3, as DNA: TGTGCCAGCAGCTTAGCGGGACTAGCGCTTCCCCGCTCCTACAATGAGCAGTTCTTC.

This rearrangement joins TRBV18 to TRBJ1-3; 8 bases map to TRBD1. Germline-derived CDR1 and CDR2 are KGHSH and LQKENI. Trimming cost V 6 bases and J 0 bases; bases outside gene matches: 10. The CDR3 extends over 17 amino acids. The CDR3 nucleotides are TGTGCCAGCTCCCCCGGGACAGGAGCACTCTCTGGAAACACCATATATTTT. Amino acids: CASSPGTGALSGNTIYF.

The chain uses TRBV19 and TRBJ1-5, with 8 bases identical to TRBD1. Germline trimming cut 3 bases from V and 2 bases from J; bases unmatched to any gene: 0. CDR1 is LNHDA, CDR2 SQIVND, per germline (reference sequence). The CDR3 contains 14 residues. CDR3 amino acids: CASSMTGGNQPQHF. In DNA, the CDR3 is TGTGCCAGTAGTATGACAGGGGGCAATCAGCCCCAGCATTTT.

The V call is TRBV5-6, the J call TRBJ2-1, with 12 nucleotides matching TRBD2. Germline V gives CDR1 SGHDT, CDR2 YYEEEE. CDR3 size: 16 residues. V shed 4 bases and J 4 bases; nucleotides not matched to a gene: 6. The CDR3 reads CASSRTSGALYNEQFF. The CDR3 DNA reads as TGTGCCAGCAGCAGGACTAGCGGGGCGCTTTACAATGAGCAGTTCTTC.

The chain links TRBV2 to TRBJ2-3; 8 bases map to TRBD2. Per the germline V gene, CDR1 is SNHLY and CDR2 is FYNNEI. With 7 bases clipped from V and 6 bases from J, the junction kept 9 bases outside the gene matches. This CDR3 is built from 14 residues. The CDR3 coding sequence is TGTGCCAGCATGGCGGGAGGCCCCCGGGATACGCAGTATTTT. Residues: CASMAGGPRDTQYF.

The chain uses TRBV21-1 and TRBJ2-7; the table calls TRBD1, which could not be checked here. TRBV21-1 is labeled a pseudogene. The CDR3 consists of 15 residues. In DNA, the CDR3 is TGTGCCAGCAGCAAAGCTACCGGCAGGGCCTACGAGCAGTACGTC. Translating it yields CASSKATGRAYEQYV.

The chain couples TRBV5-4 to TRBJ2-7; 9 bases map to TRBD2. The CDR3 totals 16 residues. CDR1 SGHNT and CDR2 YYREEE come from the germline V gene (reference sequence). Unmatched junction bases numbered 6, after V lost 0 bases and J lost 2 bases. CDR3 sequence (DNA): TGTGCCAGCAGCTTGGCTATTAGCGGGAGACCCTACGAGCAGTACTTC. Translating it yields CASSLAISGRPYEQYF. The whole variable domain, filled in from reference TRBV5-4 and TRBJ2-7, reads ETGVTQSPTHLIKTRGQQVTLRCSSQSGHNTVSWYQQALGQGPQFIFQYYREEENGRGNFPPRFSGLQFPNYSSELNVNALELDDSALYLCASSLAISGRPYEQYFGPGTRLTVT.

The DNA of the CDR3 is TGTGCCAGCAGGGGACTAGCGGGGGAGACCCAGTACTTC. Protein product: CASRGLAGETQYF. The chain couples TRBV7-2 to TRBJ2-5, with TRBD2 matching over 13 bases. The CDR3 is 13 amino acids. The V gene end was trimmed by 6 bases and the J gene end by 5 bases; junction bases not matched to a gene: 0. In germline, CDR1 is SGHTA, CDR2 FQGNSA. Drawing the rest from reference TRBV7-2 and TRBJ2-5, the complete variable domain is GAGVSQSPSNKVTEKGKDVELRCDPISGHTALYWYRQSLGQGLEFLIYFQGNSAPDKSGLPSDRFSAERTGGSVSTLTIQRTQQEDSAVYLCASRGLAGETQYFGPGTRLLVL.

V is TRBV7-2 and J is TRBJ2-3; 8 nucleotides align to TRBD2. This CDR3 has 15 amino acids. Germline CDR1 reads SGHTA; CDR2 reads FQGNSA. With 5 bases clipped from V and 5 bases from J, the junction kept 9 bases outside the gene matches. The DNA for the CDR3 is TGTGCCAGCAGCACAGCCTCGGGAGGGGGAGATACGCAGTATTTT. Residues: CASSTASGGGDTQYF.

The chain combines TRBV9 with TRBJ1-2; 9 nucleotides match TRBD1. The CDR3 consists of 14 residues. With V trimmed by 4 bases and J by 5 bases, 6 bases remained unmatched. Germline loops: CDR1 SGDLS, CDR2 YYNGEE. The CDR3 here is CASSPRTGEYGYTF. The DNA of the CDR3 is TGTGCCAGCAGCCCACGGACAGGGGAATATGGCTACACCTTC.

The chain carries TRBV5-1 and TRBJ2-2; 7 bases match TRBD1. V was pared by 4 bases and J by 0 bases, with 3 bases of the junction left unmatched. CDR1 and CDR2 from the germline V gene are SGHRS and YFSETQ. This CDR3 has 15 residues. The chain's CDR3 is CASSLGQTNTGELFF. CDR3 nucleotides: TGCGCCAGCAGCCTGGGACAGACGAACACCGGGGAGCTGTTTTTT.

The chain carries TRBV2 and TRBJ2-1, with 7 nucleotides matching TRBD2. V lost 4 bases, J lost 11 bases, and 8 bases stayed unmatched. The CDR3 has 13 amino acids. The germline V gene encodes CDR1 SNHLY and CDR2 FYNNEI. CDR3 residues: CASSGPSGGKQFF. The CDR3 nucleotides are TGTGCCAGCAGTGGCCCTAGCGGTGGTAAGCAGTTCTTC.